These 10 T cell receptor beta chains share one sample of origin, sequenced in a study of cytomegalovirus exposure and HLA in healthy donors. The PCR had 60 Vbeta and 13 Jbeta primers. Here immunoSEQ multiplex PCR was the method, and the copy in TCRdb shows in-frame clones only, minus some. The table lists 150,000 to 200,000 clones, around 84% of them singletons, with 1.5% to 2% in the top ten. Sequencing was performed on PBMCs. These receptors were obtained from a woman younger than 35 in good health and CMV-seronegative.

This rearrangement joins TRBV7-9 to TRBJ1-4; TRBD1 agrees at 9 bases. The CDR3 has 16 amino acids. With 2 bases clipped from V and 4 bases from J, the junction kept 5 bases outside the gene matches. The germline V gene has CDR1 SEHNR and CDR2 FQNEAQ (reference sequence). This chain's CDR3 is CASSLMGQGGNEKLFF. The DNA for the CDR3 is TGTGCCAGCAGCTTAATGGGACAGGGTGGTAATGAAAAACTGTTTTTT.

The CDR3 protein is CASSTLWTGYTGELFF. CDR3 DNA sequence: TGTGCCAGCAGCACCCTGTGGACAGGTTACACCGGGGAGCTGTTTTTT. The chain joins TRBV9 to TRBJ2-2, with TRBD1 matching over 7 bases. Germline V CDR1 and CDR2: SGDLS, YYNGEE. The V gene end was trimmed by 4 bases and the J gene end by 3 bases; junction bases not matched to a gene: 9. The CDR3 extends over 16 amino acids.

V is TRBV7-9 and J is TRBJ1-6, with no clear D. The germline V gene has CDR1 SEHNR and CDR2 FQNEAQ (reference sequence). This CDR3 is 15 amino acids long. Deletions cut 2 bases from V and 1 base from J, with 6 bases between. CDR3 DNA: TGTGCCAGCAGCTTAACCCAGTCCTATAATTCACCCCTCCACTTT. Translating it yields CASSLTQSYNSPLHF.

The J gene is TRBJ2-7, the V gene TRBV27; possible D gene TRBD1, 6 bases. The V gene's germline CDR1 is MNHEY and CDR2 SMNVEV (reference sequence). The CDR3 covers 15 residues. Trimming cost V 5 bases and J 3 bases, with 17 bases left between them. CDR3 nucleotides: TGTGCCAGCAGTCTGGGGGCGGCAGCGATCTACGAGCAGTACTTC. The encoded protein is CASSLGAAAIYEQYF.

This clone was observed a few times. The V gene is TRBV6-5, the J gene TRBJ1-1; TRBD1 might be the D (5 bases). CDR1 and CDR2 from the germline V gene are MNHEY and SVGAGI. V was pared by 0 bases and J by 10 bases, with 15 bases between. This CDR3 is built from 14 residues. CDR3 nucleotides: TGTGCCAGCAGTTACTCGATTTCGTTCAGGGCAGCTTTCTTT. This encodes CASSYSISFRAAFF.

CDR3 in amino acids: CASSEQGVRTEAFF. The CDR3 DNA reads as TGTGCCAGCAGTGAACAGGGGGTGAGAACTGAAGCTTTCTTT. This chain connects TRBV6-1 to TRBJ1-1, with TRBD1 matching over 7 bases. The CDR3 loop spans 14 amino acids. Losses at the gene ends were 2 bases for V and 5 bases for J; bases not matched to a gene: 5. Germline V gives CDR1 MNHNS, CDR2 SASEGT.

The rearrangement joins TRBV7-3 to TRBJ2-5; 14 positions agree with TRBD2. Germline CDR1 and CDR2: SGHTA and FQGTGA. The CDR3 is made up of 15 amino acids. Trimming removed 5 bases from V and 4 bases from J; junction bases left unmatched: 3. The DNA of the CDR3 is TGTGCCAGCAGCCCAGGGACTAGCGGGAGAGAGACCCAGTACTTC. It yields the protein CASSPGTSGRETQYF.

This clone was counted only a few times. The rearrangement joins TRBV5-8 to TRBJ1-4, with D uncertain. The CDR3 totals 15 residues. Per the germline V gene, CDR1 is SGHTS and CDR2 is YDEGEE. Trimming stripped 4 bases from V and 8 bases from J, with 18 bases between. The CDR3 DNA follows: TGTGCCAGCAGCACGCTGGGGATGCGGGAAGAAAAACTGTTTTTT. Amino acid sequence: CASSTLGMREEKLFF.

V usage is TRBV5-1 and J usage is TRBJ2-5; 7 bases line up with TRBD1. V gave up 4 bases and J gave up 1 base; unmatched junction bases: 10. Germline V gene data show CDR1 as SGHRS and CDR2 as YFSETQ. The CDR3 sequence is 16 residues long. The CDR3 loop is CASSPFGTDLQETQYF. For the CDR3, the DNA is TGCGCCAGCAGCCCATTCGGGACAGACCTCCAAGAGACCCAGTACTTC.

This clone came up once. The chain combines TRBV5-1 with TRBJ2-3; 9 nucleotides align to TRBD2. This CDR3 contains 17 residues. Germline CDR1 reads SGHRS; CDR2 reads YFSETQ. V shed 1 base, J shed 4 bases, and the junction held 10 bases outside the gene matches. The CDR3: CASSLFAGGPSADTQYF. CDR3 bases: TGCGCCAGCAGCTTGTTTGCGGGGGGGCCCTCGGCAGATACGCAGTATTTT.